A single sample is the source of the 20 T cell receptor beta chains below, sequenced in a study of CD8+ T cells in alopecia areata. Treatment denoted: oral pan-JAK inhibitor, 5-10 mg twice daily. The authors extracted RNA and reverse transcribed it into cDNA as the sequencing template. TCRdb's copy holds only in-frame clones and misses some; the assay was immunoSEQ multiplex PCR. The table records around 190,000 clones, around three fifths of them present only once. The specimen comprised CD4+ T cells sorted from blood, sampled around week 50, from a patient treated with tofacitinib. The receptors come from a human donor with alopecia areata.

The rearrangement joins TRBV30 to TRBJ2-7, with 8 bases fitting TRBD2. Per germline, CDR1 GTSNPN and CDR2 SVGIG (reference sequence). The CDR3 length is 16 residues. Trimming removed 4 bases from V and 2 bases from J; junction bases left unmatched: 13. The CDR3 protein is CAWKPLRGSGAYEQYF. The CDR3 DNA reads TGTGCCTGGAAACCCCTTCGGGGTAGCGGGGCCTACGAGCAGTACTTC.

The chain couples TRBV7-3 to TRBJ2-1; 11 bases agree with TRBD2. Trimming at V came to 4 bases and at J to 4 bases, leaving 6 bases not matched to a gene. CDR3 length equals 16 residues. Germline-derived CDR1 and CDR2 are SGHTA and FQGTGA. The DNA of the CDR3 is TGTGCCAGCAGCTCCGGACTAGCGGGTTATTACAATGAGCAGTTCTTC. It translates to CASSSGLAGYYNEQFF.

The CDR3 reads CSAKHTSYTF. The CDR3 region has the DNA TGCAGTGCTAAACACACCAGCTACACCTTC. This chain links TRBV20-1 with TRBJ1-2; unclear D gene. The CDR3 contains 10 residues. Trimming removed 4 bases from V and 9 bases from J, with 9 bases in between. CDR1 and CDR2 from the germline V gene are DFQATT and SNEGSKA (reference sequence).

V usage is TRBV29-1 and J usage is TRBJ1-5, with TRBD1 identical over 7 bases. V dropped 5 bases and J dropped 5; count of bases not matched to a gene: 6. The CDR3 is made up of 13 amino acids. CDR1 SQVTM and CDR2 ANQGSEA come from the germline V gene. CDR3 residues: CSVSQGTDQPQHF. The DNA for the CDR3 is TGCAGCGTTTCCCAGGGGACAGATCAGCCCCAGCATTTT.

V is TRBV6-1 and J is TRBJ2-3; unclear D gene. CDR3 length equals 12 residues. V was trimmed by 6 bases and J by 3 bases, leaving 7 bases between them. CDR1 is MNHNS, CDR2 SASEGT, per germline. The CDR3 reads CASSLVTDTQYF. The CDR3 nucleotides read TGTGCCAGCAGCCTGGTAACAGATACGCAGTATTTT.

This chain connects TRBV29-1 to TRBJ1-5; 8 nucleotides line up with TRBD1. Losses at the gene ends were 5 bases for V and 6 bases for J; bases not matched to a gene: 6. Germline CDR1 and CDR2: SQVTM and ANQGSEA. This CDR3 comprises 13 residues. The CDR3 reads CSVSTGGGQPQHF. The CDR3, as DNA: TGCAGCGTTAGCACAGGGGGGGGTCAGCCCCAGCATTTT.

V gene TRBV18 combines with J gene TRBJ2-1, with no clear D. Germline V CDR1 and CDR2: KGHSH, LQKENI. V dropped 3 bases and J dropped 9 bases, with 12 bases sitting between them. This CDR3 is built from 13 residues. In nucleotides, the CDR3 is TGTGCCAGCTCACCCAGCTTACCTCCTGAGCAGTTCTTC. As protein: CASSPSLPPEQFF.

V gene TRBV29-1 combines with J gene TRBJ2-3, with TRBD1 identical over 8 bases. The V gene's germline CDR1 is SQVTM and CDR2 ANQGSEA. With 5 bases clipped from V and 2 bases from J, the junction kept 6 bases outside the gene matches. The CDR3 is 14 amino acids. The CDR3 spells CSVTDRDFTDTQYF. Here the CDR3 DNA reads TGCAGCGTTACGGACAGGGACTTCACAGATACGCAGTATTTT.

The gene calls are TRBV29-1 and TRBJ2-3, with TRBD2 as a possible D gene (5 bases). Trimming removed 8 bases from V and 2 bases from J, with 11 bases in between. Germline CDR1 is SQVTM and CDR2 is ANQGSEA. CDR3 length: 12 residues. CDR3 coding DNA: TGCAGCCACCAGACTATCACAGATACGCAGTATTTT. This encodes CSHQTITDTQYF.

The V call is TRBV2, the J call TRBJ2-3; D is possibly TRBD1 (5 bases). Germline V gives CDR1 SNHLY, CDR2 FYNNEI. This CDR3 spans 14 amino acids. V was pared by 4 bases and J by 0 bases, with 8 bases between. The CDR3: CASSATASTDTQYF. The DNA of the CDR3 is TGTGCCAGCAGTGCGACAGCTAGCACAGATACGCAGTATTTT.

This clone was recorded a few times. V gene TRBV29-1 combines with J gene TRBJ2-5; 10 positions match TRBD2. Trimming cost V 6 bases and J 4 bases; bases outside gene matches: 8. This CDR3 spans 14 amino acids. In germline, CDR1 is SQVTM, CDR2 ANQGSEA. The CDR3 DNA sequence: TGCAGCGTACGAGCGGGGGGGCCGCGAGAGACCCAGTACTTC. Encoded protein: CSVRAGGPRETQYF.

This clone is a singleton in its sample. The chain combines TRBV25-1 with TRBJ2-6; D remains ambiguous. V was cut by 1 base and J by 0 bases, with 7 bases left in between. CDR1 MGHDK and CDR2 SYGVNS come from the germline V gene. The CDR3 sequence is 16 residues long. Here the CDR3 DNA reads TGTGCCAGCAGTGAATCCAGGCGCTCTGGGGCCAACGTCCTGACTTTC. Its translation is CASSESRRSGANVLTF.

Only one count was recorded for this clone. This chain connects TRBV6-5 to TRBJ2-2, with TRBD1 identical over 10 bases. J lost 4 bases, V lost 6 bases, and 5 bases had no gene match. The CDR3 is 15 amino acids. Looked up from germline, CDR1 is MNHEY and CDR2 is SVGAGI. Here the CDR3 DNA reads TGTGCCAGCAGCCTCGGACAGGGGGGCACCGGGGAGCTGTTTTTT. It specifies CASSLGQGGTGELFF.

J is TRBJ1-5 and V is TRBV19; D might be TRBD1 (5 bases). The CDR3 covers 16 residues. The germline V and J ends were trimmed by 3 bases and 6 bases, with 18 bases remaining between them. Germline CDR1 and CDR2: LNHDA and SQIVND (reference sequence). The DNA of the CDR3 is TGTGCCAGTAGTATGGACGCAGGGACGGCTCTTCAGCCCCAGCATTTT. It yields the protein CASSMDAGTALQPQHF.

The chain combines TRBV14 with TRBJ1-2, with D unclear. The CDR3 runs to 14 residues. The germline gives CDR1 SGHDN, CDR2 FVKESK. Trimming cost V 0 bases and J 6 bases, with 11 bases left between them. The DNA for the CDR3 is TGTGCCAGCAGCCAAGAACTCCAAGGCGATGGCTACACCTTC. It encodes CASSQELQGDGYTF. The complete variable domain, with remaining parts taken from reference TRBV14 and TRBJ1-2, reads EAGVTQFPSHSVIEKGQTVTLRCDPISGHDNLYWYRRVMGKEIKFLLHFVKESKQDESGMPNNRFLAERTGGTYSTLKVQPAELEDSGVYFCASSQELQGDGYTFGSGTRLTVV.

This clone was recorded a few times. This sequence joins TRBV19 and TRBJ2-1; D unclear. Trimming took off 1 base at V and 4 bases at J, with 5 bases between the two ends. This CDR3 spans 13 amino acids. CDR1 and CDR2 from the germline V gene are LNHDA and SQIVND (reference sequence). CDR3 residues: CASSIVGYNEQFF. CDR3 in DNA: TGTGCCAGTAGTATAGTCGGGTACAATGAGCAGTTCTTC.

This clone showed up just a few times. This chain joins TRBV11-2 and TRBJ2-2; a weak D match, TRBD1 (6 bases). V lost 1 base to trimming and J lost 6 bases, with 6 bases between them. The CDR3 loop spans 13 amino acids. Germline V lookup: CDR1 SGHAT, CDR2 FQNNGV. This CDR3 is CASSLGQAGELFF. CDR3 nucleotides: TGTGCCAGCAGCTTAGGACAGGCCGGGGAGCTGTTTTTT.

This chain links TRBV30 with TRBJ2-1, with unresolved D. The V end lost 1 base, the J end lost 9 bases, and 7 bases lay between the germline ends. Germline V gene lookup returns CDR1 GTSNPN and CDR2 SVGIG (reference sequence). This CDR3 is 11 amino acids long. CDR3 sequence reads: CAWSAKGEQFF. The CDR3 region has the DNA TGTGCCTGGAGTGCTAAGGGTGAGCAGTTCTTC. The complete variable domain, with remaining parts taken from reference TRBV30 and TRBJ2-1, reads SQTIHQWPATLVQPVGSPLSLECTVEGTSNPNLYWYRQAAGRGLQLLFYSVGIGQISSEVPQNLSASRPQDRQFILSSKKLLLSDSGFYLCAWSAKGEQFFGPGTRLTVL.

The table lists this clone with a few counts. This sequence joins TRBV6-5 and TRBJ1-2, with 8 nucleotides matching TRBD1. The V gene end was trimmed by 10 bases and the J gene end by 4 bases; junction bases not matched to a gene: 5. CDR3 length: 12 residues. Germline V gives CDR1 MNHEY, CDR2 SVGAGI. The chain's CDR3 is CATRTGTYGYTF. The CDR3 DNA reads TGTGCCACCCGGACAGGGACCTATGGCTACACCTTC.

This chain connects TRBV5-1 to TRBJ2-7; 10 bases align to TRBD1. The CDR3 is made up of 14 amino acids. Germline CDR1 and CDR2: SGHRS and YFSETQ. The trim removed 0 bases at V and 6 bases at J, leaving 3 bases unmatched. The CDR3 is CASSLDGQGGEQYF. The CDR3 coding sequence is TGCGCCAGCAGCTTGGACGGACAGGGGGGCGAGCAGTACTTC. The full variable domain, its missing parts supplied by reference TRBV5-1 and TRBJ2-7, is KAGVTQTPRYLIKTRGQQVTLSCSPISGHRSVSWYQQTPGQGLQFLFEYFSETQRNKGNFPGRFSGRQFSNSRSEMNVSTLELGDSALYLCASSLDGQGGEQYFGPGTRLTVT.